Detailed here is one T cell receptor beta chain. Its antigen is undetermined. Germline assignment: CDR1 MGHRA and CDR2 YSYEKL. V lost 5 bases to trimming and J lost 4 bases; unmatched junction nucleotides: 9. The CDR3 has 16 amino acids. This entry is derived from a study of CD8 T cells in ankylosing spondylitis. Findings and limits, study-wide: Apparently characteristic of ankylosing spondylitis blood was a TCR beta motif (about eight highly homologous variants). With a CD8+ phenotype, disease-linked clones were relatively rare in peripheral blood.

Each CDR3 protein gets one entry after TCRdb re-called the 5' RACE reads with MiXCR. The table records 700,000 or so distinct CDR3 sequences, roughly 20% of them present only once. The specimen was blood, either unsorted or a sorted T cell fraction (not recorded which). The receptor was isolated from a male donor with ankylosing spondylitis. The chain links TRBV4-1 to TRBJ1-5; 9 nucleotides match TRBD1. CDR3 bases: TGCGCCAGCAGCTTAACAGGGGGCGCAGGAAATCAGCCCCAGCATTTT. This codes for CASSLTGGAGNQPQHF.